The source of this TCR beta chain is a study of T cell changes during pregnancy in multiple sclerosis. Germline V gives CDR1 MGHRA, CDR2 YSYEKL. The length of the CDR3 is 17 residues. The V end was cut by 0 bases, the J end by 0 bases, with 15 bases between. TCRdb's copy holds only in-frame clones and misses some; the assay was immunoSEQ multiplex PCR. This sample has 70,000 or so clones, with over 90% found just once. The sequence derives from a female donor with multiple sclerosis, enrolled in a pregnancy study. The sequences come from CD4+ T cells from peripheral blood mononuclear cells, collected after pregnancy. The chain is built from TRBV4-1 and TRBJ2-7, with D tentatively TRBD2 (7 bases). The CDR3 here is CASSQDGGASDSYEQYF. DNA of the CDR3: TGCGCCAGCAGCCAAGATGGGGGGGCCTCCGACTCCTACGAGCAGTACTTC.